This passage covers 29 T cell receptor beta chains from one sample sequenced in a study of T cell responses to AZD1222 COVID-19 vaccine. The method was immunoSEQ multiplex PCR; TCRdb's version includes in-frame clones alone and lacks a portion of them. This sample has around 99,000 clones, with about 90% found just once. Sequencing used peripheral blood, obtained 28 days after the second AZD1222 dose. These TCRs come from an adult who received the AZD1222 COVID-19 vaccine.

This rearrangement joins TRBV2 to TRBJ1-1; D is possibly TRBD1 (5 bases). The germline CDR1 and CDR2 sequences are SNHLY and FYNNEI. V was cut by 6 bases and J by 2 bases, with 10 bases left in between. The CDR3 runs 13 residues. The CDR3 is CASSDSVNTEAFF. CDR3 DNA sequence: TGTGCCAGCAGCGACAGTGTAAACACTGAAGCTTTCTTT. The full variable domain, rest sourced from reference TRBV2 and TRBJ1-1, is EPEVTQTPSHQVTQMGQEVILRCVPISNHLYFYWYRQILGQKVEFLVSFYNNEISEKSEIFDDQFSVERPDGSNFTLKIRSTKLEDSAMYFCASSDSVNTEAFFGQGTRLTVV.

The V gene is TRBV5-1, the J gene TRBJ1-2, with D unresolved. Germline CDR1 is SGHRS and CDR2 is YFSETQ. V shed 3 bases and J shed 8 bases, with 11 bases lying between them. The CDR3 spans 12 residues. CDR3 sequence (DNA): TGCGCCAGCAGCTCCCAAGTAGGGGGCTACACCTTC. Translating it yields CASSSQVGGYTF.

This chain connects TRBV18 to TRBJ2-7, with 8 bases fitting TRBD1. V dropped 3 bases and J dropped 7; count of bases not matched to a gene: 2. The CDR3 consists of 12 residues. In germline, CDR1 is KGHSH, CDR2 LQKENI. CDR3: CASSPWDREQYF. CDR3 in DNA: TGTGCCAGCTCACCCTGGGACAGGGAGCAGTACTTC.

The genes are TRBV28 and TRBJ1-1; D is possibly TRBD1 (5 bases). Deletions cut 8 bases from V and 9 bases from J, with 16 bases between. CDR3 length: 12 residues. Germline V gene data show CDR1 as MDHEN and CDR2 as SYDVKM. The DNA for the CDR3 is TGTGCCAGCCGCCTGACGAGACAGAAAGCTTTCTTT. It encodes CASRLTRQKAFF.

Here the CDR3 DNA reads TGTGCCAGCAGCAAACCCAGGGGAGGACAGGAGCACTACGAGCAGTACTTC. It codes for CASSKPRGGQEHYEQYF. The rearrangement joins TRBV21-1 to TRBJ2-7; TRBD1, the table's D call, lacks a check against the DNA. TRBV21-1 is tagged as a pseudogene. The CDR3 contains 17 residues.

The chain links TRBV12-5 to TRBJ2-1, with 15 nucleotides matching TRBD2. Germline V lookup: CDR1 LGHNT, CDR2 FRNRAP. The CDR3 has 19 amino acids. Trimming at V came to 2 bases and at J to 4 bases, leaving 9 bases not matched to a gene. The CDR3 region is CASGLTLGLAGGPYNEQFF. The CDR3 coding sequence is TGTGCTAGTGGTTTGACCCTCGGACTAGCGGGGGGGCCATACAATGAGCAGTTCTTC.

This chain uses TRBV6-5 with TRBJ1-4; no definite D call. This CDR3 comprises 13 residues. Between the trimmed V and J ends, which lost 4 bases and 1 base, there was a span of 4 bases. Germline V gives CDR1 MNHEY, CDR2 SVGAGI. The CDR3 DNA follows: TGTGCCAGCAGTTTCTTAACTAATGAAAAACTGTTTTTT. Translated, it gives CASSFLTNEKLFF.

The rearrangement joins TRBV30 to TRBJ2-1, with a tentative D call TRBD2 (6 bases). V was pared by 0 bases and J by 3 bases, with 15 bases between. The CDR3 has 16 residues. CDR1 is GTSNPN, CDR2 SVGIG, per germline (reference sequence). Written as DNA, the CDR3 is TGTGCCTGGAGTGTAGGCAGCGGCGGGAACTACAATGAGCAGTTCTTC. It yields the protein CAWSVGSGGNYNEQFF.

This chain joins TRBV7-2 and TRBJ2-3; D unclear. The CDR3 has 13 amino acids. Germline V lookup: CDR1 SGHTA, CDR2 FQGNSA. V was pared by 5 bases and J by 2 bases, with 8 bases between. CDR3 coding DNA: TGTGCCAGCAGCCGGCGGACCACAGATACGCAGTATTTT. Amino acid sequence: CASSRRTTDTQYF.

In the case of this clone: At one boundary the junction diverges from the germline segment, which might be a read error. The chain joins TRBV19 to TRBJ2-7, with 7 bases matching TRBD2. CDR1 is LNHDA, CDR2 SQIVND, per germline (reference sequence). CDR3 length: 13 residues. In DNA, the CDR3 is TGTGCCAGTTGTATAGGGGAGGGCTACGAGCAGTACTTC. Its protein product is CASCIGEGYEQYF.

The chain uses TRBV6-4 and TRBJ2-1; TRBD2 aligns across 12 bases. Germline V lookup: CDR1 MRHNA, CDR2 SNTAGT. The CDR3 has 16 residues. V was pared by 0 bases and J by 9 bases, with 6 bases of the junction left unmatched. Here the CDR3 reads CASSDSSSGGGGEQFF. CDR3 nucleotide sequence: TGTGCCAGCAGTGACTCGTCTAGCGGGGGGGGAGGTGAGCAGTTCTTC.

The chain links TRBV3-1 (or the pseudogene TRBV3-2) to TRBJ1-2; D call uncertain. Germline CDR1 and CDR2: LGHDT and YNNKEL (reference sequence). Trimming took off 4 bases at V and 2 bases at J, with 8 bases between the two ends. The CDR3 sequence is 13 residues long. CDR3 sequence (DNA): TGTGCCAGCAGCCCGACGGAAAACTATGGCTACACCTTC. Protein: CASSPTENYGYTF.

The rearrangement uses TRBV7-2 and TRBJ1-5; 8 nucleotides agree with TRBD1. The CDR3 has 14 amino acids. V was clipped by 5 bases and J by 5 bases; unmatched bases: 5. Looked up from germline, CDR1 is SGHTA and CDR2 is FQGNSA. DNA of the CDR3: TGTGCCAGCAGCCCCAGGGGGCGCGATCAGCCCCAGCATTTT. The encoded protein is CASSPRGRDQPQHF.

This clone was seen just once. V gene TRBV7-2 combines with J gene TRBJ1-4; 11 nucleotides align to TRBD1. Germline CDR1 is SGHTA and CDR2 is FQGNSA. The CDR3 length is 15 residues. After removal of 5 bases from V and 10 bases from J, the junction contained 9 bases not matched to a gene. In nucleotides, the CDR3 is TGTGCCAGCAGCCATGCATCGGGACAGGGGGGAAAACTGTTTTTT. Translation: CASSHASGQGGKLFF.

V gene TRBV18 combines with J gene TRBJ2-7; D might be TRBD1 (5 bases). The CDR3 consists of 12 residues. The ends were cut back, 3 bases at V and 3 bases at J, with 6 bases in the middle. Germline CDR1 KGHSH, CDR2 LQKENI. The CDR3 DNA sequence: TGTGCCAGCTCACCGGACAACTACGAGCAGTACTTC. Encoded protein: CASSPDNYEQYF.

This clone was found many times. V usage is TRBV4-3 and J usage is TRBJ1-3; 7 nucleotides line up with TRBD1. The CDR3 spans 15 residues. From germline, CDR1 is LGHNA and CDR2 YSLEER. The V and J ends lost 1 base and 1 base, in that order; junction bases with no gene match: 1. The CDR3 loop is CASSQGQGSGNTIYF. CDR3 DNA sequence: TGCGCCAGCAGCCAAGGACAGGGATCTGGAAACACCATATATTTT.

J is TRBJ1-5 and V is TRBV5-1; weak D call: TRBD1 (6 bases). From germline, CDR1 is SGHRS and CDR2 YFSETQ. The germline V and J ends were trimmed by 0 bases and 6 bases, with 13 bases remaining between them. The CDR3 loop spans 15 amino acids. In nucleotides, the CDR3 is TGCGCCAGCAGCTTGGAGGGGGGTTTTGGTCAGCCCCAGCATTTT. The encoded protein is CASSLEGGFGQPQHF. Full variable domain (outside the CDR3, taken from reference TRBV5-1 and TRBJ1-5): KAGVTQTPRYLIKTRGQQVTLSCSPISGHRSVSWYQQTPGQGLQFLFEYFSETQRNKGNFPGRFSGRQFSNSRSEMNVSTLELGDSALYLCASSLEGGFGQPQHFGDGTRLSIL.

CDR3 protein: CAISPQDSYEQYF. The DNA of the CDR3 is TGTGCCATCAGTCCACAGGACTCCTACGAGCAGTACTTC. The chain employs TRBV10-3 and TRBJ2-7, with D possibly TRBD1 on 5 matching bases. Trimming took 5 bases from V and 0 from J, leaving 8 bases between them. Germline-derived CDR1 and CDR2 are ENHRY and SYGVKD. The CDR3 length is 13 residues.

This rearrangement joins TRBV4-1 to TRBJ1-5, with D possibly TRBD1 on 6 matching bases. Trimming cost V 4 bases and J 0 bases, with 19 bases left between them. The CDR3 is 18 residues long. Germline CDR1 reads MGHRA; CDR2 reads YSYEKL. The CDR3 loop reads CASSPGTPPFYSNQPQHF. DNA for the CDR3: TGCGCCAGCAGCCCCGGGACACCTCCGTTCTATAGCAATCAGCCCCAGCATTTT.

This clone appeared once. This chain uses TRBV7-8 with TRBJ2-5; D is unresolved. V lost 1 base and J lost 1, with 22 bases in between. The CDR3 extends over 19 amino acids. Germline CDR1 and CDR2: SGHVS and FQNEAQ. The CDR3 protein is CASSLVYGRPQTFQETQYF. CDR3 in DNA: TGTGCCAGCAGCTTAGTTTACGGCCGACCCCAAACATTCCAAGAGACCCAGTACTTC.

The V gene is TRBV5-1, the J gene TRBJ2-7; 9 bases align to TRBD1. This CDR3 comprises 14 residues. The germline gives CDR1 SGHRS, CDR2 YFSETQ. CDR3 nucleotide sequence: TGCGTCAGTAAGGAAGGGACAGGGAGCGACGAGCAGTACTTC. It specifies CVSKEGTGSDEQYF.

The chain carries TRBV6-5 and TRBJ2-1; 11 nucleotides match TRBD2. Germline lookup yields CDR1 MNHEY and CDR2 SVGAGI. The J segment lost 1 base and the V segment lost 7 bases, leaving 3 bases of the junction unmatched. The CDR3 contains 15 residues. The CDR3 loop is CASKIAGGSYNEQFF. The DNA for the CDR3 is TGTGCCAGCAAGATAGCGGGGGGGTCCTACAATGAGCAGTTCTTC.

The CDR3 region has the DNA TGTGCCAGCAGCTTAGGCAGGGACTATGGCTACACCTTC. It codes for CASSLGRDYGYTF. The chain carries TRBV7-3 and TRBJ1-2, with a possible D match to TRBD1 (5 bases). The CDR3 totals 13 residues. The germline V gene has CDR1 SGHTA and CDR2 FQGTGA. Trimming cost V 2 bases and J 3 bases, with 7 bases left between them.

V gene TRBV11-2 combines with J gene TRBJ1-1; D is ambiguous. This CDR3 has 16 residues. Germline V gene data show CDR1 as SGHAT and CDR2 as FQNNGV. Trimming took 5 bases from V and 0 from J, leaving 16 bases between them. CDR3 loop: CASSHYMTTLNTEAFF. In nucleotides, the CDR3 is TGTGCCAGCAGCCATTATATGACTACTCTGAACACTGAAGCTTTCTTT.

CDR3 DNA sequence: TGTGCCAGCAGCACGATCGGACAGAACTATGGCTACACCTTC. Its protein product is CASSTIGQNYGYTF. The chain combines TRBV5-4 with TRBJ1-2; D is perhaps TRBD1 (6 bases). This CDR3 is 14 amino acids long. Germline assignment: CDR1 SGHNT and CDR2 YYREEE (reference sequence). Trimming removed 4 bases at V and 2 bases at J, with 12 bases between. The full variable domain, completed using reference TRBV5-4 and TRBJ1-2, is ETGVTQSPTHLIKTRGQQVTLRCSSQSGHNTVSWYQQALGQGPQFIFQYYREEENGRGNFPPRFSGLQFPNYSSELNVNALELDDSALYLCASSTIGQNYGYTFGSGTRLTVV.

This clone has more than one count but fewer than ten. The rearrangement links TRBV25-1 to TRBJ2-5; 7 bases line up with TRBD1. V lost 8 bases, J lost 2 bases, and 11 bases stayed unmatched. The CDR3 runs 15 residues. Germline CDR1 MGHDK, CDR2 SYGVNS. CDR3 residues: CASGDRGKGQETQYF. For the CDR3, the DNA is TGTGCCAGCGGGGACAGAGGGAAAGGGCAAGAGACCCAGTACTTC.

V is TRBV19 and J is TRBJ1-5; D is undetermined. The length of the CDR3 is 13 residues. Germline-derived CDR1 and CDR2 are LNHDA and SQIVND (reference sequence). V was shortened by 9 bases and J by 2 bases, with 11 bases between the two germline ends. CDR3 nucleotide sequence: TGTGCCAGCGAGTCGACTGGCAATCAGCCCCAGCATTTT. This codes for CASESTGNQPQHF. Complete variable domain (other parts from reference TRBV19 and TRBJ1-5): DGGITQSPKYLFRKEGQNVTLSCEQNLNHDAMYWYRQDPGQGLRLIYYSQIVNDFQKGDIAEGYSVSREKKESFPLTVTSAQKNPTAFYLCASESTGNQPQHFGDGTRLSIL.

CDR3 sequence reads: CASSPATPGYTF. CDR3 in DNA: TGTGCCAGCAGCCCCGCGACCCCTGGCTACACCTTC. The chain has TRBV7-9 and TRBJ1-2; no clear D. CDR3 length: 12 residues. Looked up from germline, CDR1 is SEHNR and CDR2 is FQNEAQ (reference sequence). V dropped 5 bases and J dropped 7 bases, with 11 bases sitting between them.

The chain couples TRBV30 to TRBJ1-2; no reliable D call. This CDR3 region has 13 residues. Trimming took off 0 bases at V and 2 bases at J, with 7 bases between the two ends. The V gene's germline CDR1 is GTSNPN and CDR2 SVGIG (reference sequence). The CDR3 nucleotides read TGTGCCTGGAGTGTTGATGAGAACTATGGCTACACCTTC. This translates into CAWSVDENYGYTF. Complete variable domain (other parts from reference TRBV30 and TRBJ1-2): SQTIHQWPATLVQPVGSPLSLECTVEGTSNPNLYWYRQAAGRGLQLLFYSVGIGQISSEVPQNLSASRPQDRQFILSSKKLLLSDSGFYLCAWSVDENYGYTFGSGTRLTVV.